One and the same sample provided the 3 T cell receptor beta chains below, sequenced in a study of shared clonotypes between healthy human individuals. Some clones are missing from TCRdb's copy, which holds only in-frame ones; the method was immunoSEQ multiplex PCR. Of around 2.5 million clones in the sample, 80% to 95% were seen once. The sample consisted of naive CD4+ T cells from PBMCs. Regarding subset: CD45RA+ positively selected. The receptors here all came from a man aged 18-30 years in good health. Some clones in this sample may be carry-over from other donors' samples.

The V call is TRBV28, the J call TRBJ1-5, with a possible D match to TRBD1 (5 bases). V was shortened by 4 bases and J by 0 bases, with 10 bases between the two germline ends. The CDR3 is 15 amino acids. CDR1 is MDHEN and CDR2 is SYDVKM in the germline V gene. In nucleotides, the CDR3 is TGTGCCAGCAGTTACACAGGTCATAGCAATCAGCCCCAGCATTTT. The encoded protein is CASSYTGHSNQPQHF.

V gene TRBV5-6 combines with J gene TRBJ2-7; D is unclear. The CDR3 length is 13 residues. Trimming stripped 7 bases from V and 3 bases from J, with 14 bases between. Germline V CDR1 and CDR2: SGHDT, YYEEEE. Written as DNA, the CDR3 is TGTGCCAGCGGTCTATCGGGCAACTACGAGCAGTACTTC. It yields the protein CASGLSGNYEQYF. Based on the CDR3 plus reference TRBV5-6 and TRBJ2-7, the full variable domain is DAGVTQSPTHLIKTRGQQVTLRCSPKSGHDTVSWYQQALGQGPQFIFQYYEEEERQRGNFPDRFSGHQFPNYSSELNVNALLLGDSALYLCASGLSGNYEQYFGPGTRLTVT.

The CDR3 here is CASSRRTGAPFSGANVLTF. The CDR3 region has the DNA TGTGCCAGCAGCCGCCGGACAGGGGCCCCCTTCTCTGGGGCCAACGTCCTGACTTTC. This chain links TRBV7-6 with TRBJ2-6; TRBD1 agrees at 9 bases. The CDR3 contains 19 residues. V was pared by 5 bases and J by 0 bases, with 11 bases of the junction left unmatched. CDR1 and CDR2 (germline): SGHVS, FNYEAQ. The full variable domain, in which reference TRBV7-6 and TRBJ2-6 provide the parts outside the CDR3, is GAGVSQSPRYKVTKRGQDVALRCDPISGHVSLYWYRQALGQGPEFLTYFNYEAQQDKSGLPNDRFSAERPEGSISTLTIQRTEQRDSAMYRCASSRRTGAPFSGANVLTFGAGSRLTVL.